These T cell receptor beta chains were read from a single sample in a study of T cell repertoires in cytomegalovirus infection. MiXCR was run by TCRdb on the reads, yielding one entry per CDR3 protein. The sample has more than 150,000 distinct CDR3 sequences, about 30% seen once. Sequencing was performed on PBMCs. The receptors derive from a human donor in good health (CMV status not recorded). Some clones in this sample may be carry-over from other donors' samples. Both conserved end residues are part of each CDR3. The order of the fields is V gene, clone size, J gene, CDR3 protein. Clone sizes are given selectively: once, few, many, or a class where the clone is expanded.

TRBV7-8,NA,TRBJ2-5,CASSLAGMETQYF
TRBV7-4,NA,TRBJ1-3,CASSPGRGLTRDGNTIYF
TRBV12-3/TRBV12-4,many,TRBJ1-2,CASSLGGLAGYTF
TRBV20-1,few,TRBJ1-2,CSAVEQGVNYGYTF
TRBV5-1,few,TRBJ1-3,CASSLWPGVSGNTIYF
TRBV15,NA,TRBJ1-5,CATSRAGREPQHF
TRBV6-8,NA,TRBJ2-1,CASTPSGRDEQFF
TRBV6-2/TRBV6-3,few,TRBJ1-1,CASSSLTLASLEAFF
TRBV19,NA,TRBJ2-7,CASSIGQGTHEQYF
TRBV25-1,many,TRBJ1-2,CASSSGVGGYTF
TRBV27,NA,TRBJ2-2,CASSRTWTGGANTGELFF
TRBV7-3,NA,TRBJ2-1,CASSSGGRNEQFF
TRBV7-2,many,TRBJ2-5,CASGVDSQETQYF
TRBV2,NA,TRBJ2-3,CASSELAGSTDTQYF
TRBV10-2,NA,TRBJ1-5,CASSESGGRYQPQHF
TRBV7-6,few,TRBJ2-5,CASSRWDQETQYF
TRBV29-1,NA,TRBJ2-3,CSVRTSGESTDTQYF
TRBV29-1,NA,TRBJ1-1,CSVRQGKDTEAFF
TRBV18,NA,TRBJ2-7,CASSPIRAVSYEQYF
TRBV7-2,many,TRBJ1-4,CASGGRGQANEKLFF
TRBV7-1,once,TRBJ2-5,CASSPSSETQYF
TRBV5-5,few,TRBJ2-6,CASRLGQGAYTGANVLTF
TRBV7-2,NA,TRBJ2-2,CASSRRGENTGELFF
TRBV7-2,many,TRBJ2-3,CASSLAGLAGLTDTQYF
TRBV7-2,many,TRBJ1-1,CASSLGGQGGWEAFF
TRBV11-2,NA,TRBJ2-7,CASSLGSTPRGGEQYF
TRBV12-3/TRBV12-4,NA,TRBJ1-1,CASSLYRLNTEAFF
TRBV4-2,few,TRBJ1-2,CASSQVGSGYGYTF
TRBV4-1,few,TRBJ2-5,CASSQDGVAQYF